This TCR beta chain was retrieved from a study of human T cells and chemical hapten exposure (dated by TCRdb to the early 2020s). Notes on the research overall: For sensitization, 2% DPC in acetone was applied to a 2 cm by 2 cm area of upper inner arm skin. Throughout the approximately 25-week study period, patients were also given weekly therapeutic DPC doses on the scalp. Patch tests used Finn chambers with 0.01% DPC on the upper back, scored after 6 days by International Contact Dermatitis Research Group standards. Most of the patients in the cohort were female, and the cohort covered alopecia areata with under or over 50% scalp involvement, alopecia totalis and alopecia universalis. Libraries were pooled for sequencing, and variation in per-sample TCR yields was attributed mainly to small differences in library volumes within the pool. In alopecia patients, the study followed how the peripheral blood TCR repertoire changed in vivo over primary and secondary sensitization to diphenylcyclopropenone (DPC), a hapten. Blood samples were taken from patients before sensitization (week 0) and then at 2, 6 and about 24 weeks after DPC sensitization. Approximately 30 alopecia patients provided blood for TCR sequencing at one to four time points (pre-sensitization, 2, 6 and 24 weeks). Overall study results and their limits: DPC sensitization did not change the number of TCRs with a frequency above 1 in 1000, and there was no evidence of changes in global repertoire structure. A positive correlation was found between the number of PT1 expanded TCRs and patch test score, with significance reached at thresholds 8, 16 and 32 but not 4. Alopecia, a presumed autoimmune disease, was present in all patients, so the immune response of the patients might differ from that of healthy individuals. Repeated subsampling changed both the strength of the expansion versus patch-test correlation and the threshold at which the correlation became significant. Expanded TCRs formed significantly more large CDR3 similarity clusters than pre-sensitization or healthy control sets, consistent with antigen-driven responses.

In light of the paper, this sample's time point label describes: patch test 1, 2 weeks after DPC sensitization. Per the publication, the treatment or condition label means: therapeutic diphenylcyclopropenone sensitization with weekly scalp DPC. Blood at each patch-test visit was drawn before the patch test was applied. Eligible patients were aged 18 to 70, diagnosed with alopecia, deemed suitable for DPC therapy, and excluded if pregnant. Total RNA was extracted from unfractionated whole blood collected in Tempus Blood RNA tubes. Both ends counted, the CDR3 spans 12 residues. The DNA shown is the 36-base CDR3, in frame from base 1. The junction shows trimming of 10 bases on V and 5 bases on J, plus 14 bases between the germline ends. Based on the germline V gene, the CDR1 and CDR2 sequences are MDHEN and SYDVKM. Turning to this clonotype: Its antigen is not yet known. This CDR3 fails to terminate in the conserved phenylalanine or tryptophan, so it likely reflects a read error.

The library relied on RACE. Sequencing relied on a NextSeq 500. During library preparation, unique molecular identifiers were attached to individual cDNA molecules so that TCRs could be counted in a quantitative, reproducible way. Each blood RNA sample was used to sequence both TCR alpha and TCR beta chains. As for the authors' bioinformatics: A median of about 89,000 TCRs per sample was observed, with a range of about 20,000 to 750,000. V, J and CDR3 annotation of the TCR reads was carried out using the Decombinator software suite. For the PS versus PT1 abundance plots, all samples were subsampled to the same number of TCRs (28,000). TCRs were defined as expanded if absent before sensitization and observed at least eight times at the 2-week time point. TCRdb trimmed the raw reads at Q25, called clones with MiXCR and kept productive beta chains. For every CDR3 protein sequence, its rows merge into one entry that carries the most common genes and DNA. The V and J calls reflect TCRdb's pipeline rather than the authors' work. The sample table lists under 200,000 distinct CDR3 sequences, around 15% of them with a count of one. The biggest ten clones account for less than 2% of the sample.

The sequences come from whole blood, collected in connection with sensitization to the hapten diphenylcyclopropenone (DPC). This clonotype was sampled from a woman aged 25 to 45 with alopecia areata. Some clones in this sample may be carry-over from other donors' samples. The chain uses TRBV28 and TRBJ1-1; the D gene is possibly TRBD1, with 6 bases matching. The nucleotide sequence is given as TGTGCCACCAAGGGGGGGTGGACTGAAGCTTTCATT. Its translation is CATKGGWTEAFI.